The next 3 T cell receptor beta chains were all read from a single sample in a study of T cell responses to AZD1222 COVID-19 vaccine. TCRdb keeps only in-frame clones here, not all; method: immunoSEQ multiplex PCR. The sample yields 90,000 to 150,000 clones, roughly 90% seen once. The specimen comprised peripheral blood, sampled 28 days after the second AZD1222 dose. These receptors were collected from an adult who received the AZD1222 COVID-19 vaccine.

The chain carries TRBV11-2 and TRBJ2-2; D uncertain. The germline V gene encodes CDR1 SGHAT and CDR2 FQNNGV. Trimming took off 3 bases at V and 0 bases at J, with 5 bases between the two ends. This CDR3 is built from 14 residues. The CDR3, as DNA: TGTGCCAGCAGCTTTACCTCGAACACCGGGGAGCTGTTTTTT. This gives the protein CASSFTSNTGELFF.

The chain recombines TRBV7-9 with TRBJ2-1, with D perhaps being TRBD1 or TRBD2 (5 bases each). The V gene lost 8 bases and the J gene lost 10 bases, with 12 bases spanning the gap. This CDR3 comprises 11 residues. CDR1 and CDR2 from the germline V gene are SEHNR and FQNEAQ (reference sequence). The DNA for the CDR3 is TGTGCCAGCGACGACTGGGGGGAGCAGTTCTTC. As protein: CASDDWGEQFF.

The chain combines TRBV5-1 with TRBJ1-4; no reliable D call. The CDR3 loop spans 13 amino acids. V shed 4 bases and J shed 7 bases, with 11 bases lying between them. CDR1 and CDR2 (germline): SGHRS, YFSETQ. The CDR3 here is CASSIRDSEKLFF. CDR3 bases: TGCGCCAGCAGCATACGGGATAGTGAAAAACTGTTTTTT. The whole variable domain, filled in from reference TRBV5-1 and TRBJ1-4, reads KAGVTQTPRYLIKTRGQQVTLSCSPISGHRSVSWYQQTPGQGLQFLFEYFSETQRNKGNFPGRFSGRQFSNSRSEMNVSTLELGDSALYLCASSIRDSEKLFFGSGTQLSVL.